The 31 T cell receptor beta chains in this list originate from one sample, sequenced in a study of CD8 T cells in Susac syndrome. A quantity of about 0.45 to 1 ug RNA underwent reverse transcription using random hexamers. TCRdb reprocessed the immunoSEQ multiplex PCR reads with MiXCR, giving one entry per CDR3 protein. The repertoire has about 110,000 distinct CDR3 sequences, approximately 93% of them found once; the top ten carry 0.4% to 0.5%. The sample consisted of CD8+ T cells from PBMCs. Receptors were obtained from a human donor with Susac syndrome.

CDR3 in amino acids: CASSSGDEQFF. CDR3 nucleotide sequence: TGTGCCAGCAGTTCAGGCGATGAGCAGTTCTTC. The chain uses TRBV12-3 or TRBV12-4 and TRBJ2-1; the D is unclear. V shed 4 bases and J shed 8 bases, with 6 bases lying between them. The CDR3 is 11 residues long.

The chain employs TRBV4-1 and TRBJ1-6; TRBD1 is a possible D gene (5 bases). Trimming removed 0 bases from V and 7 bases from J, with 10 bases in between. Per the germline V gene, CDR1 is MGHRA and CDR2 is YSYEKL. This CDR3 spans 15 amino acids. CDR3 protein: CASSQEGLYNSPLHF. Written as DNA, the CDR3 is TGCGCCAGCAGCCAAGAGGGGCTGTACAATTCACCCCTCCACTTT.

The chain couples TRBV20-1 to TRBJ2-5; D not certain. The CDR3 length is 13 residues. Germline V gene lookup returns CDR1 DFQATT and CDR2 SNEGSKA (reference sequence). V shed 0 bases and J shed 6 bases, with 11 bases lying between them. The CDR3 coding sequence is TGCAGTGCTAGAGATCTACACACCCAGACCCAGTACTTC. Its protein is CSARDLHTQTQYF.

The chain is built from TRBV29-1 and TRBJ1-4, with D unresolved. There are 11 residues in the CDR3. Trimming stripped 4 bases from V and 6 bases from J, with 6 bases between. CDR1 and CDR2 from the germline V gene are SQVTM and ANQGSEA. The CDR3: CSVARDEKLFF. The CDR3 nucleotides are TGCAGCGTTGCGCGGGATGAAAAACTGTTTTTT.

The gene calls are TRBV7-8 and TRBJ1-1; no definite D call. V gave up 5 bases and J gave up 3 bases, with 22 bases separating them. Germline CDR1 reads SGHVS; CDR2 reads FQNEAQ. The CDR3 is 17 amino acids. The CDR3 sequence: CASSGPEDGIPDTEAFF. In DNA form, the CDR3 reads TGTGCCAGCAGCGGACCCGAGGATGGAATACCTGACACTGAAGCTTTCTTT.

The count of this clonotype is one. This chain joins TRBV12-3 or TRBV12-4 and TRBJ2-3, with 9 bases lining up with TRBD1. The CDR3 covers 16 residues. V trimming: 6 bases; J trimming: 1 base; junction bases outside the gene matches: 8. CDR3 nucleotide sequence: TGTGCCAGCAGACATCGTACAGGGGGCGGCACAGATACGCAGTATTTT. Its translation is CASRHRTGGGTDTQYF.

V and J are TRBV20-1 and TRBJ1-1, with a tentative D call TRBD1 (5 bases). V was clipped by 1 base and J by 1 base, with 7 bases between them. This CDR3 has 13 amino acids. CDR1 is DFQATT, CDR2 SNEGSKA, per germline (reference sequence). The CDR3 nucleotides are TGCAGTGCTAGAGCCAGGGCGAACACTGAAGCTTTCTTT. Translated: CSARARANTEAFF.

The chain carries TRBV3-1 and TRBJ2-1, with 16 bases matching TRBD2. CDR1 LGHDT and CDR2 YNNKEL come from the germline V gene (reference sequence). CDR3 length: 18 amino acids. Germline trimming cut 4 bases from V and 7 bases from J; bases unmatched to any gene: 10. The CDR3 loop is CASSPVPGLAGGPNEQFF. The CDR3, as DNA: TGTGCCAGCAGCCCCGTCCCGGGACTAGCGGGGGGGCCTAATGAGCAGTTCTTC.

The rearrangement links TRBV25-1 to TRBJ1-1, with D maybe TRBD1 (5 bases). Trimming stripped 8 bases from V and 5 bases from J, with 9 bases between. This CDR3 is built from 11 residues. Germline V gene sequence: CDR1 MGHDK, CDR2 SYGVNS. CDR3 amino acids: CASGWGTEAFF. In DNA, the CDR3 is TGTGCCAGCGGCTGGGGGACTGAAGCTTTCTTT.

The rearrangement joins TRBV12-5 to TRBJ1-6, with D uncertain. Trimming stripped 3 bases from V and 10 bases from J, with 16 bases between. The germline V gene encodes CDR1 LGHNT and CDR2 FRNRAP. This CDR3 comprises 15 residues. The CDR3 region has the DNA TGTGCTAGTGGTTTAGCTGGGCATGGATTGTCACCCCTCCACTTT. It encodes CASGLAGHGLSPLHF.

The chain links TRBV15 to TRBJ2-5; D is possibly TRBD2 (7 bases). There are 16 residues in the CDR3. With 0 bases removed from V and 1 base from J, the gap between germline ends came to 12 bases. The germline gives CDR1 LNHNV, CDR2 YYDKDF (reference sequence). The CDR3 DNA reads TGTGCCACCAGCAGAGATCGCGCGGGGGCCCAAGAGACCCAGTACTTC. Translation: CATSRDRAGAQETQYF.

The chain has TRBV12-5 and TRBJ1-5, with TRBD1 identical over 8 bases. The ends lost 11 bases at V and 7 bases at J; junction bases unmatched: 10. The CDR3 extends over 13 amino acids. Germline CDR1 and CDR2: LGHNT and FRNRAP. The CDR3 DNA reads as TGTGCTTCCCAAGGACAGGGCGGACAGCCCCAGCATTTT. This encodes CASQGQGGQPQHF.

This sequence joins TRBV5-1 and TRBJ2-7; D is unclear. The CDR3 has 14 residues. CDR1 and CDR2 from the germline V gene are SGHRS and YFSETQ. Trimming stripped 0 bases from V and 2 bases from J, with 9 bases between. CDR3 amino acids: CASSLVGMAYEQYF. The CDR3 DNA is TGCGCCAGCAGCTTGGTAGGGATGGCCTACGAGCAGTACTTC.

A few counts support this clonotype. The chain joins TRBV9 to TRBJ2-3; maybe TRBD2 (5 bases). Trimming took off 2 bases at V and 5 bases at J, with 6 bases between the two ends. The germline V gene has CDR1 SGDLS and CDR2 YYNGEE. The CDR3 runs to 12 residues. CDR3 nucleotides: TGTGCCAGCAGCGTCGGGGTAGATACGCAGTATTTT. Translation gives CASSVGVDTQYF.

The rearrangement joins TRBV20-1 to TRBJ1-2, with D possibly TRBD1 on 6 matching bases. CDR3 length equals 13 residues. Germline V gives CDR1 DFQATT, CDR2 SNEGSKA (reference sequence). V was clipped by 0 bases and J by 6 bases, with 11 bases between them. The CDR3 nucleotides are TGCAGTGCTAGAGATGTCAGGGGAGATGGCTACACCTTC. Translation: CSARDVRGDGYTF.

The gene calls are TRBV27 and TRBJ2-2; D is ambiguous. CDR3 length: 13 residues. Trimming pared 5 bases from V and 11 bases from J, leaving 15 bases between. In germline, CDR1 is MNHEY, CDR2 SMNVEV (reference sequence). The CDR3 nucleotides are TGTGCCAGCAGTCCCCTCGAAGTAGGAGAGCTGTTTTTT. This gives the protein CASSPLEVGELFF.

This clonotype was seen once. CDR3 nucleotides: TGCAGTGCTAGAGATTGGGGAGGTGAGCAGTTCTTC. As protein: CSARDWGGEQFF. The chain joins TRBV20-1 to TRBJ2-1, with a tentative D call TRBD2 (6 bases). V was trimmed by 0 bases and J by 9 bases, leaving 9 bases between them. The germline V gene has CDR1 DFQATT and CDR2 SNEGSKA (reference sequence). The CDR3 consists of 12 residues.

The DNA of the CDR3 is TGTGCCATCAACCCTGGAACAGGGGGCACGTTCGTCGGGGAGCTGTTTTTT. Protein product: CAINPGTGGTFVGELFF. The chain recombines TRBV10-3 with TRBJ2-2; 9 nucleotides agree with TRBD1. J gave up 7 bases and V 7 bases, and 16 bases lay outside the gene matches. Germline lookup yields CDR1 ENHRY and CDR2 SYGVKD. This CDR3 region has 17 residues.

This chain connects TRBV7-9 to TRBJ2-5; TRBD1 agrees at 7 bases. The junction had 10 bases not matched to a gene; V was cut back by 5 bases and J by 1 base. This CDR3 spans 16 amino acids. Germline loops: CDR1 SEHNR, CDR2 FQNEAQ (reference sequence). In nucleotides, the CDR3 is TGTGCCAGCAGCCGAACCACAGGGGCCGTCCAAGAGACCCAGTACTTC. Translated, it gives CASSRTTGAVQETQYF.

This chain uses TRBV7-9 with TRBJ2-7, with unresolved D. CDR1 and CDR2 from the germline V gene are SEHNR and FQNEAQ (reference sequence). This CDR3 is 14 amino acids long. V was clipped by 3 bases and J by 6 bases, with 15 bases between them. Written as DNA, the CDR3 is TGTGCCAGCAGCTTCGTCGATGGCGTAGGCGAGCAGTACTTC. It is translated as CASSFVDGVGEQYF. Looking up the rest from reference TRBV7-9 and TRBJ2-7 gives the full variable domain: DTGVSQNPRHKITKRGQNVTFRCDPISEHNRLYWYRQTLGQGPEFLTYFQNEAQLEKSRLLSDRFSAERPKGSFSTLEIQRTEQGDSAMYLCASSFVDGVGEQYFGPGTRLTVT.

The rearrangement uses TRBV2 and TRBJ1-1, with D possibly matching TRBD1 (5 bases). The germline CDR1 and CDR2 sequences are SNHLY and FYNNEI. The CDR3 covers 13 residues. V lost 3 bases, J lost 6 bases, and 11 bases lay in between. The CDR3 coding sequence is TGTGCCAGCAGTGATGCGGGGGGAGCTGAAGCTTTCTTT. This encodes CASSDAGGAEAFF.

This clonotype was seen more than once but under ten times. This chain uses TRBV27 with TRBJ1-6, with D uncertain. This CDR3 is built from 11 residues. Germline V gene lookup returns CDR1 MNHEY and CDR2 SMNVEV (reference sequence). V lost 4 bases and J lost 7, with 2 bases in between. CDR3 in amino acids: CASSSNSPLHF. For the CDR3, the DNA is TGTGCCAGCAGTTCGAATTCACCCCTCCACTTT.

The chain is built from TRBV20-1 and TRBJ2-5, with D perhaps matching TRBD1 (6 bases). CDR3 length: 13 residues. V lost 6 bases to trimming and J lost 3 bases, with 14 bases between them. CDR1 and CDR2 from the germline V gene are DFQATT and SNEGSKA (reference sequence). The CDR3, as DNA: TGCAGTGCCCCCGGGCCAGGGGAAGAGACCCAGTACTTC. It encodes CSAPGPGEETQYF.

The chain combines TRBV4-3 with TRBJ2-1; D perhaps matches TRBD2 (5 bases). The CDR3 has 13 residues. The V end was cut by 6 bases, the J end by 6 bases, with 12 bases between. Germline assignment: CDR1 LGHNA and CDR2 YSLEER. The DNA of the CDR3 is TGCGCCAGCAGTCCTGGAGGCCGCAATGAGCAGTTCTTC. As protein: CASSPGGRNEQFF.

On this clonotype: Germline and junction disagree at one end, which may indicate a read error. The chain links TRBV5-4 to TRBJ1-1, with D uncertain. The germline V gene has CDR1 SGHNT and CDR2 YYREEE (reference sequence). This CDR3 spans 14 amino acids. The CDR3 sequence: CASSLGTGNIEAFF. Here the CDR3 DNA reads TGTGCCAGCAGCTTGGGGACGGGTAACATTGAAGCTTTCTTT.

This chain joins TRBV21-1 and TRBJ2-5. TRBV21-1 is a pseudogene. The CDR3 is made up of 12 amino acids. For the CDR3, the DNA is TGTGCCAGCAGCAAAGAAGGGGAGACCCAGTACTTC. Translated: CASSKEGETQYF.

This chain links TRBV4-2 with TRBJ1-2, with D unresolved. The germline gives CDR1 LGHNA, CDR2 YNFKEQ. The CDR3 loop spans 14 amino acids. Trimming removed 1 base from V and 6 bases from J, with 12 bases in between. CDR3 in amino acids: CASSQAGERNGYTF. CDR3 nucleotides: TGTGCCAGCAGCCAAGCCGGGGAAAGGAATGGCTACACCTTC.

The chain links TRBV2 to TRBJ2-7; a weak D match, TRBD2 (6 bases). CDR3 size: 15 residues. Germline V gene lookup returns CDR1 SNHLY and CDR2 FYNNEI. V lost 2 bases to trimming and J lost 6 bases, with 17 bases between them. CDR3 in amino acids: CASSEPGTGVFEQYF. CDR3 bases: TGTGCCAGCAGTGAACCCGGGACTGGGGTCTTCGAGCAGTACTTC. The full variable domain, rest sourced from reference TRBV2 and TRBJ2-7, is EPEVTQTPSHQVTQMGQEVILRCVPISNHLYFYWYRQILGQKVEFLVSFYNNEISEKSEIFDDQFSVERPDGSNFTLKIRSTKLEDSAMYFCASSEPGTGVFEQYFGPGTRLTVT.

This chain uses TRBV20-1 with TRBJ1-2, with D possibly TRBD1 on 6 matching bases. This CDR3 contains 13 residues. Trimming shortened V by 1 base and J by 6 bases, and 12 bases separated the two germline ends. Germline values: CDR1 DFQATT, CDR2 SNEGSKA (reference sequence). CDR3 residues: CSARVRGGDGYTF. CDR3 coding DNA: TGCAGTGCTAGAGTTAGAGGGGGAGATGGCTACACCTTC.

The genes are TRBV12-3 or TRBV12-4 and TRBJ1-5; D is perhaps TRBD1 (5 bases). CDR3 length: 11 residues. V lost 6 bases, J lost 9 bases, and 9 bases lay in between. CDR3 bases: TGTGCCAGCAGCAAGGGACGGCCCCAGCATTTT. Its translation: CASSKGRPQHF.

This clonotype has just one count. The rearrangement joins TRBV4-3 to TRBJ2-5, with D possibly being TRBD1 (5 bases). Germline CDR1 reads LGHNA; CDR2 reads YSLEER. V lost 3 bases and J 5 bases, leaving 13 bases between the germline ends. The CDR3 extends over 14 amino acids. The CDR3 sequence is CASSQEGVGETQYF. The CDR3 nucleotides read TGCGCCAGCAGCCAGGAAGGGGTAGGGGAGACCCAGTACTTC.